A single T cell receptor beta chain is shown here with its context. The table lists this clone with a count of one. Its antigen is currently not known. Base quality data are lacking; no much larger clone is found one base away. Genomic DNA was isolated from the sorted cells so that the TCRbeta CDR3 region could be sequenced. The immunoSEQ Assay was used to sequence the TCRbeta CDR3 regions. Here the immuneACCESS table is served through TCRdb, limited to in-frame sequences with V and J called. Missing clones are a known gap in these copies; in checked studies unresolved V genes cover under half, and the rest lacks a known reason. In all, the sample holds 63,000 or so clones, and more than 70% of those were seen once. Approximately 7.2% of the sample lies in the top ten. This entry is derived from a study of OX40 agonist ivuxolimab in advanced cancers. Broadly, across the study: Ivuxolimab, which targeted the costimulatory receptor OX40 (CD134), was an agonistic, fully human IgG2 monoclonal antibody. Intravenous ivuxolimab was administered to patients every 2 weeks at six dose levels: 0.01, 0.1, 0.3, 1.5, 3 and 10 mg/kg. Of the 50 or so patients in dose escalation, 19 had hepatocellular carcinoma, about 15 had melanoma, 9 had renal cell carcinoma and 9 had head and neck cancer. The dose-escalation cohort was roughly 80% male with a mean age of roughly 60 years, ranging from roughly 23 to 80. Patients were allowed to have had prior anti-PD-1, anti-PD-L1 or anti-CTLA-4 therapy, and approximately 43% of the dose-escalation patients had previously received checkpoint inhibitors. Partial responses occurred in three dose-escalation patients, of whom one had hepatocellular carcinoma and two had cutaneous melanoma. Peripheral TCRbeta sequencing aimed to test whether ivuxolimab altered TCR sequence diversity and caused clonal T-cell expansion. The paper describes the monotherapy dose-escalation part (N = 52 patients) of the phase I trial of ivuxolimab.

CDR1 and CDR2 (SGHRS, YFSETQ) derive from the germline V gene. Here V drops 6 bases and J drops 2 bases, and the junction holds 9 bases not matched to any gene. The CDR3, cysteine through phenylalanine, is 15 amino acids long. The sequence is cut down to CDR3 DNA, 45 bases in frame from base 1. The trial excluded patients who had a history of autoimmune disease or were on systemic immunosuppression. Peripheral blood for TCR sequencing was drawn from every dose cohort at baseline, at cycle 4 day 1 and at cycle 7 day 1. Samples came from an open-label, multicenter, first-in-human phase I dose-escalation trial of ivuxolimab. Adults with locally advanced or metastatic melanoma, renal cell carcinoma, hepatocellular carcinoma or head and neck squamous cell carcinoma were enrolled in the trial. Before TCR sequencing, CD4+ and CD8+ T cells were separately sorted from peripheral blood. Study-level results and caveats: Antigen specificity was not determined for the clonally expanded peripheral T cells. At doses of 0.1 to 3.0 mg/kg, clonal expansion of both CD4+ and CD8+ blood T cells was observed from baseline to week 6. On average, CD8+ T cells showed more expanded clones than CD4+ T cells after ivuxolimab. Low levels of normalized T-cell clonal expansion were also seen in some nonresponding patients. Partial responders in the 0.1-3.0 mg/kg groups had among the lowest normalized peripheral clonal expansion, especially among CD8+ T cells.

The origin of this receptor is an adult with an advanced solid tumor such as melanoma, head and neck, liver or kidney cancer. Material: CD4+ or CD8+ T cells sorted from blood, obtained in a trial of the OX40 agonist ivuxolimab. The sequence links TRBV5-1 to TRBJ1-2, with 8 bases matching TRBD1. The CDR3 is CASTQGARLNYGYTF. The DNA sequence is TGCGCCAGCACCCAGGGGGCGCGATTAAACTATGGCTACACCTTC.